This T cell receptor beta chain was sequenced for a study of blood T cell repertoires in COVID-19 (dated by TCRdb to between 2020 and 2021). With regard to the full study: Collaborator samples came from the United States, Italy and Spain and covered acute and convalescent phases of COVID-19. The material from the prospective study consisted of cDNA or gDNA derived from T cells, B-cell-depleted T cells, or PBMCs. The dataset comprised deeply sampled blood TCRbeta repertoires from subjects exposed to, actively infected with, or recovered from COVID-19. A freely available public database, intended as a resource for researchers studying the immune response to SARS-CoV-2, is where the repertoires were released. The samples were drawn from two sources: the first 160 participants of the ongoing ImmuneRACE study, and 1,000 to 1,500 subjects contributed by 6 global collaborators. Sample metadata almost always included a de-identified subject ID, COVID-19 status, age in years and sex. Where HLA class I and class II types were available, the types were taken from metadata supplied by the sample provider, not from assay-based typing.

From the cysteine up to the phenylalanine, the CDR3 has a length of 17 residues. Only CDR3 DNA remains: 51 bases, in frame from the first base. From V the trimming removes 5 bases and from J it removes 2 bases, while the gene matches leave 12 bases of the junction unaccounted for. The germline V gene (reference sequence) supplies CDR1 MNHEY and CDR2 SMNVEV. About this clone itself: Its antigen remains unidentified. No much larger clone exists at a distance of one base, and base qualities are not known.

Samples from volunteer blood donors who had recovered from COVID-19 were contributed by a second Seattle source. Collaborating institutions collected whole blood in K2EDTA tubes following their own protocols. For TCRbeta analysis, collaborators shipped samples as frozen whole blood, isolated PBMCs, or DNA extracted from either of those sample types. TCRbeta CDR3 regions were amplified from genomic DNA by means of the immunoSEQ Assay, a bias-controlled multiplex PCR. The source study handled its data this way. The number of nucleated cells in each sample was estimated from the amplification of reference gene primers within the assay. To quantify the absolute abundance of each unique TCRbeta CDR3 rearrangement, sequence reads were collapsed and filtered. For each sample, productive Simpson clonality was calculated by taking the square root of Simpson's diversity index across productive rearrangements. Sourced from immuneACCESS, this table was stored by TCRdb with only in-frame sequences that have V and J called. A share of the clones is absent; for the studies checked, an unresolved V gene accounts for under half, and the remainder has no known explanation. From that table come the V and J calls and clone size; the DNA was used to work out D and trimming. The sample has roughly 130,000 clones on record, approximately 88% of them singletons. Clones ranked in the top ten supply about an eighth of the sample.

The investigation overall reported the following: Clinical and demographic metadata were provided uncurated, with the amount varying by source and participant.

The rearranged chain carries TRBV27 and TRBJ2-7, with 10 bases matching TRBD2. The specimen sequenced was peripheral blood. The receptor was isolated from a woman aged 25-40 years who had recovered from COVID-19. The CDR3 region reads CASSRRGPGLATYEQYF. The sequence in DNA is TGTGCCAGCAGTCGTAGGGGCCCGGGACTAGCGACCTACGAGCAGTACTTC.